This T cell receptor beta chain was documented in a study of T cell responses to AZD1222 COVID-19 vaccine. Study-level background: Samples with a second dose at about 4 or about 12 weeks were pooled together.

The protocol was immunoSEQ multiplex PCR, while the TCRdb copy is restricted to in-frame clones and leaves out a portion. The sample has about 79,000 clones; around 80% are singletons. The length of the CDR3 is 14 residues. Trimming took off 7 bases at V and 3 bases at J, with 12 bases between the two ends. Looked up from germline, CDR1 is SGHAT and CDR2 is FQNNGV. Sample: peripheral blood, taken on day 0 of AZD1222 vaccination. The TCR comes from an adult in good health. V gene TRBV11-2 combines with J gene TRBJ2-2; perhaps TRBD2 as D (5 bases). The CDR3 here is CASNLPGYTGELFF. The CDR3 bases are TGTGCCAGCAACCTCCCGGGGTACACCGGGGAGCTGTTTTTT.